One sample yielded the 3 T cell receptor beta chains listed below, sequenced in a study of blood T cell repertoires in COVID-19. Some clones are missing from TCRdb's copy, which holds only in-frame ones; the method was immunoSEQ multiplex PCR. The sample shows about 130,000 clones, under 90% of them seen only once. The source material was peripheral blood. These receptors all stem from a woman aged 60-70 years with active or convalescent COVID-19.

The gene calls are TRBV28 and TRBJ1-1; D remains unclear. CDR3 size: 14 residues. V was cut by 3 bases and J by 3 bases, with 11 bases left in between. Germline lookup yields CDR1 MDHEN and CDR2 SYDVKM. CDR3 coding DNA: TGTGCCAGCAGTTTCGAGACTCGGTACACTGAAGCTTTCTTT. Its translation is CASSFETRYTEAFF.

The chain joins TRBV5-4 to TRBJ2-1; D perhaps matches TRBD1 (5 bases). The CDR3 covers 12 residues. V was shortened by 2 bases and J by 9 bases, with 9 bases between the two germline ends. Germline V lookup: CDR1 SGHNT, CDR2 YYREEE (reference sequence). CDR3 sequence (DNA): TGTGCCAGCAGCTTTAGCCAGGGTGAGCAGTTCTTC. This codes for CASSFSQGEQFF. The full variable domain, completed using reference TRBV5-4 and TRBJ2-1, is ETGVTQSPTHLIKTRGQQVTLRCSSQSGHNTVSWYQQALGQGPQFIFQYYREEENGRGNFPPRFSGLQFPNYSSELNVNALELDDSALYLCASSFSQGEQFFGPGTRLTVL.

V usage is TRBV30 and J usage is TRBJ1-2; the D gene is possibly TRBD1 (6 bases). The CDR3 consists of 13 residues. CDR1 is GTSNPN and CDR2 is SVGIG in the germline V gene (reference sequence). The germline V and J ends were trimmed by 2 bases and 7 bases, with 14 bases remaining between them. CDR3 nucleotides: TGTGCCTGGAGTTTTGGGGGGGCAGGTGGCTACACCTTC. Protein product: CAWSFGGAGGYTF.